This entry concerns a single TCR beta chain. Method: immunoSEQ multiplex PCR; TCRdb's copy keeps in-frame clones and lacks some. Altogether 70,000 to 80,000 clones are present, around 90% being singletons, with the ten largest covering 4.5% to 7.5%. Germline V lookup: CDR1 MNHEY, CDR2 SMNVEV (reference sequence). CDR3 length equals 15 residues. V gave up 6 bases and J gave up 6 bases, with 18 bases separating them. This specimen comes from a study of OX40 agonist ivuxolimab in advanced cancers. The genes are TRBV27 and TRBJ2-1; tentative D call: TRBD2 (6 bases). This TCR was recovered from an adult with an advanced solid tumor such as melanoma, head and neck, liver or kidney cancer. Material: CD4+ or CD8+ T cells sorted from blood, obtained in a trial of the OX40 agonist ivuxolimab. CDR3 bases: TGTGCCAGCAGCCAGGAGGGCGGGGTCGGCAATGAGCAGTTCTTC. Protein product: CASSQEGGVGNEQFF.